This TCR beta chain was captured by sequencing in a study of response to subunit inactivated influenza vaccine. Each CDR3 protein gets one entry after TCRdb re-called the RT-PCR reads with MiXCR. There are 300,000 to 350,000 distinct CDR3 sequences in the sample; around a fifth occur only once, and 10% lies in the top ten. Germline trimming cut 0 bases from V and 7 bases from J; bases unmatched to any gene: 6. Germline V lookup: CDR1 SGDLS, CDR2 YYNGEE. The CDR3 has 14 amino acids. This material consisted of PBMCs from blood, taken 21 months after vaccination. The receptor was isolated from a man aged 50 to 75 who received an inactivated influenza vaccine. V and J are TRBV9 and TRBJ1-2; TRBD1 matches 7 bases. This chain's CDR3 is CASSVGEGAAGYTF. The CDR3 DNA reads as TGTGCCAGCAGCGTAGGGGAGGGGGCGGCTGGCTACACCTTC. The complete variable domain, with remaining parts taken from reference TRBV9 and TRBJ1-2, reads DSGVTQTPKHLITATGQRVTLRCSPRSGDLSVYWYQQSLDQGLQFLIQYYNGEERAKGNILERFSAQQFPDLHSELNLSSLELGDSALYFCASSVGEGAAGYTFGSGTRLTVV.